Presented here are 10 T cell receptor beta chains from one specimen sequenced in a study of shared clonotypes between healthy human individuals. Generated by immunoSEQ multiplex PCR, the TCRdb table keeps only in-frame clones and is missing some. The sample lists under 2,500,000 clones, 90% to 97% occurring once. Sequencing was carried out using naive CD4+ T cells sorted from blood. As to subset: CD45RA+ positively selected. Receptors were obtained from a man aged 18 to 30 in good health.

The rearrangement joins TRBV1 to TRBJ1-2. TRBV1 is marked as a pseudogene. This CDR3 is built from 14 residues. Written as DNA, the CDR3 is TGCACCAGCAGCCGGGGGTGGGTGAACTATGGCTACACCTTC. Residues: CTSSRGWVNYGYTF.

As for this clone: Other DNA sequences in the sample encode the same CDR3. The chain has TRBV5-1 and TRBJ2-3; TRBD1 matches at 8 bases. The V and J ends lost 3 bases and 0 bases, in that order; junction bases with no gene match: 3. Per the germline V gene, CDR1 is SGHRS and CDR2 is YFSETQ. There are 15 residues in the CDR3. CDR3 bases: TGCGCCAGCAGCTCTACAGGGGGAAGCACAGATACGCAGTATTTT. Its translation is CASSSTGGSTDTQYF.

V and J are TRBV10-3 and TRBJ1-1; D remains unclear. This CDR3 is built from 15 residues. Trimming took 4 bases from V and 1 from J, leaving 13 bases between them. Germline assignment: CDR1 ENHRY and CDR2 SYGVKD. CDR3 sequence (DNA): TGTGCCATCAGTGTTGGGTGGTTGTCGAACACTGAAGCTTTCTTT. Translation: CAISVGWLSNTEAFF.

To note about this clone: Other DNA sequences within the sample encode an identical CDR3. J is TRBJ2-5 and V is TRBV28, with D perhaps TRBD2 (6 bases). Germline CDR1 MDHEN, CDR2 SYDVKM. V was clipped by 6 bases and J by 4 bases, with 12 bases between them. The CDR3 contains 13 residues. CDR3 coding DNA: TGTGCCAGCAGCCCCGGGGGTCGAGAGACCCAGTACTTC. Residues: CASSPGGRETQYF.

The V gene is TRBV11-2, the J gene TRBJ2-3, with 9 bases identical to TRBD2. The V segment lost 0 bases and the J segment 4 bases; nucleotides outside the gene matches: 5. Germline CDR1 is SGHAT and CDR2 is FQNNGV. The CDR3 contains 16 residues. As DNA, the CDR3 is TGTGCCAGCAGCTTAGAGGGGGCGGGGGGGCCAGATACGCAGTATTTT. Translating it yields CASSLEGAGGPDTQYF.

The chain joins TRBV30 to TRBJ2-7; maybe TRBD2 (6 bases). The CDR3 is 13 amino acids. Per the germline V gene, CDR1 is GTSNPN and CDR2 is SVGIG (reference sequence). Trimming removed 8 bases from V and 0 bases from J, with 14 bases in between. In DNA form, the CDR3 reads TGTGCCCACACTCCCGGGGGCTCCTACGAGCAGTACTTC. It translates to CAHTPGGSYEQYF.

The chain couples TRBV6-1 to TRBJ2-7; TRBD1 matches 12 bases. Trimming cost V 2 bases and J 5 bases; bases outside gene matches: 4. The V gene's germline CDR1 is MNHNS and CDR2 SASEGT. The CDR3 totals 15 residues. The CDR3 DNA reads TGTGCCAGCAGTGAAACCGGGACAGGGGGCCACGAGCAGTACTTC. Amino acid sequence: CASSETGTGGHEQYF.

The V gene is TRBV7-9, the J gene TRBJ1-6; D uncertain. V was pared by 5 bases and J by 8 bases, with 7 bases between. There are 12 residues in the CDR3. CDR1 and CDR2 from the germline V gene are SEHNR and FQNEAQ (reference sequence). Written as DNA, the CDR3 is TGTGCCAGCAGCCGAGACCATTCACCCCTCCACTTT. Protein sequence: CASSRDHSPLHF.

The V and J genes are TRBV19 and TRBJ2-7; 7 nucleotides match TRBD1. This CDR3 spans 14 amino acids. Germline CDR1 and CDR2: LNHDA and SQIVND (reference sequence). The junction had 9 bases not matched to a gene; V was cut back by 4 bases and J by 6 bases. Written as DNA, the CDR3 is TGTGCCAGTAGTAAGAAGGGGACAGACACCGAGCAGTACTTC. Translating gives CASSKKGTDTEQYF.

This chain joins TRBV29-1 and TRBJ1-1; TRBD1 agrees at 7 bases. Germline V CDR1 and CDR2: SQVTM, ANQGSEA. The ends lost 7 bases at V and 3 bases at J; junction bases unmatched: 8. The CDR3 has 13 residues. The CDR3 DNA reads TGCAGCGCCTGGGACAGCCGATACACTGAAGCTTTCTTT. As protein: CSAWDSRYTEAFF.